The source of this T cell receptor (delta chain) is a study of gamma-delta chains in newborns, infants, children. TCRdb called clones anew from the reads with CATT. The table shows a few thousand delta-chain clones, with approximately 4.7% occurring only once. On this clone itself: Given a much more abundant clone one base away, this may be a read error.

V dropped 3 bases and J dropped 6; count of bases not matched to a gene: 15. The CDR3 loop spans 16 amino acids. The germline CDR1 and CDR2 sequences are GEAIGNYY and EKD. Sequencing was done on a sample of blood. The chain combines TRDV2 with TRDJ1; 7 bases map to TRDD3. The sequence was collected from a child who was a newborn, infant or young child, either healthy, febrile or measles-vaccinated (not recorded which). CDR3 sequence: CACDPVLGLGDNKLIF. In DNA, the CDR3 is TGTGCCTGTGACCCGGTACTGGGGCTAGGCGACAATAAACTCATCTTT.